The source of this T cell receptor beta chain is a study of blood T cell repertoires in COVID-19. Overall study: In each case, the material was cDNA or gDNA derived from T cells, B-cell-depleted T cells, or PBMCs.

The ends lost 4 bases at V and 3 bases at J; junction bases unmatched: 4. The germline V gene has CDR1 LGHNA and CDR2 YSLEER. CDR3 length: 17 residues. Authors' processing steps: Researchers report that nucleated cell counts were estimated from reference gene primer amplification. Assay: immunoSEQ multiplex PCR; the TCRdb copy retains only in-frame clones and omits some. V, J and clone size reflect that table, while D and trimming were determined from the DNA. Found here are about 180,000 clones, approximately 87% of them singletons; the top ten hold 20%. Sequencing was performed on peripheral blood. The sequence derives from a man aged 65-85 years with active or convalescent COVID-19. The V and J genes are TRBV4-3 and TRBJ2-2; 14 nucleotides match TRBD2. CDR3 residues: CASSRGTSGRHTGELFF. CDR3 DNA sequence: TGCGCCAGCAGCCGGGGGACTAGCGGGAGACACACCGGGGAGCTGTTTTTT.